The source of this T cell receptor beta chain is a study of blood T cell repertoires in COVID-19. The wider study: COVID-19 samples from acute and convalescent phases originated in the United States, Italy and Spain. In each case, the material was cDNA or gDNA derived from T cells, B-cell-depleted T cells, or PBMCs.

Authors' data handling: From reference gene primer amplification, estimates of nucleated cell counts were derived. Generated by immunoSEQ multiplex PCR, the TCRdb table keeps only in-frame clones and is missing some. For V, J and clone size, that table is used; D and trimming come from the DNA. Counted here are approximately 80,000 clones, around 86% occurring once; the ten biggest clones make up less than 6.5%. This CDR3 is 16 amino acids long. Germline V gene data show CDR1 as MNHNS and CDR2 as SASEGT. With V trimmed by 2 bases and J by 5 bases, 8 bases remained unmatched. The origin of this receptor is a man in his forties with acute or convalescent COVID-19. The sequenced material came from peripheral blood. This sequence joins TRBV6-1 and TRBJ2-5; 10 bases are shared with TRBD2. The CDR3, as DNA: TGTGCCAGCAGTGAATCTATTAGCGGGAGGTGGGAGACCCAGTACTTC. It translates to CASSESISGRWETQYF.